This TCR beta chain was captured by sequencing in a study of cytomegalovirus exposure and HLA in healthy donors. Study-wide points: Most TCR sequences proved rare, with some public TCRs found in many donors. For most TCR beta V segments, an earlier analysis put the productive rate at about 90% or about 30% of the time. A later analysis found most CMV-associated TCR beta chains apparently HLA-restricted.

Those who donated were healthy bone marrow donors. Worth noting for this clone: Its matching antigen is unknown.

Both 60 Vbeta primers and 13 Jbeta primers went into the PCR. Clones were sequenced by immunoSEQ multiplex PCR, and TCRdb holds only the in-frame ones, with some missing. This table holds 55,000 to 65,000 clones, approximately 83% found once. The source of this sequence is a human donor in good health. The sequencing sample was made of PBMCs.

The CDR3: CASKPGVVSQETQYF. The CDR3 DNA is TGTGCCAGTAAACCAGGGGTGGTATCCCAAGAGACCCAGTACTTC. The V call is TRBV2, the J call TRBJ2-5, with a possible D match to TRBD1 (6 bases). Germline V gene sequence: CDR1 SNHLY, CDR2 FYNNEI. This CDR3 has 15 amino acids. V was clipped by 9 bases and J by 1 base, with 18 bases between them.